The clone carrying this T cell receptor beta chain was observed many times. The V gene's germline CDR1 is GTSNPN and CDR2 SVGIG (reference sequence). The CDR3 runs 11 residues. V lost 3 bases and J lost 7, with 10 bases in between. The second PCR ran about 6 to 11 cycles with a sample-barcoded 5' primer and J-beta primers. In TCRdb, the 5' RACE reads were re-called with MiXCR into one record per CDR3 protein. The sample carries 1.5 million to 2 million distinct CDR3 sequences, over 25% recorded once. The entry originates in a study of blood T cells in healthy people across ages. The TCR was taken from a woman aged 25 to 39 in good health. The chain carries TRBV30 and TRBJ2-7; no definite D call. Sequencing input: blood. CDR3 region: CAWSGRLEQYF. CDR3 bases: TGTGCCTGGAGCGGACGGTTAGAGCAGTACTTC.